The clone carrying this T cell receptor beta chain was seen at least ten times. This sample was taken from a study of molecular identifiers for immune sequencing clone quantification. Study as a whole: Replicates partitioned RNA from around 20,000 or 100,000 naive CD8 cells into five parts, sequencing four.

This CDR3 comprises 13 residues. Trimming removed 8 bases at V and 1 base at J, with 15 bases between. The germline gives CDR1 GTSNPN, CDR2 SVGIG (reference sequence). Each CDR3 protein is one row after TCRdb ran MiXCR on the PCR reads. The table has a few hundred thousand distinct CDR3 sequences, about a quarter seen once. The chain uses TRBV30 and TRBJ2-7, with D possibly TRBD2 on 5 matching bases. This receptor was taken from a human donor in good health. Some libraries in this study had Jurkat cell RNA spiked in. Sequenced material: naive CD8+ T cells from blood, with Jurkat cell RNA spiked in. The subset: FACS-sorted CD8+CD4-CCR7+CD45RA+ naive T cells. The CDR3: CAVQPDYSYEQYF. As DNA, the CDR3 is TGTGCCGTACAGCCCGACTATTCCTACGAGCAGTACTTC.